This T cell receptor beta chain stems from a study of monozygotic twins with inflammatory bowel disease. Regarding the study as a whole: Part of the variability in patient repertoires may have come from differing immunosuppressive treatments.

Looked up from germline, CDR1 is MNHNY and CDR2 is SVGAGI (reference sequence). The CDR3 covers 12 residues. From the 5' RACE reads, TCRdb lists one entry per CDR3 protein and no DNA. Recorded for this sample: roughly 120,000 distinct CDR3 sequences. In regard to this clonotype: The antigen is undetermined.

Sequenced input: blood. This sequence joins TRBV6-6 and TRBJ2-2. The sequence was collected from a human donor with ulcerative colitis or Crohn's disease, or a healthy co-twin of an affected twin (not recorded which). This chain's CDR3 is CASNRVTGELFF.